This TCR beta chain was sequenced in a study of human T cells and chemical hapten exposure. Single cDNA molecules in the library carried unique molecular identifiers attached during preparation. A single record per CDR3 protein comes from TCRdb applying MiXCR to the RACE reads. The sample contains under 70,000 distinct CDR3 sequences, approximately 10% of which appear only once. Time point meaning: pre-sensitization, week 0. Treatment in this sample: therapeutic diphenylcyclopropenone sensitization with weekly scalp DPC. The CDR3 consists of 14 residues. Germline CDR1 and CDR2: DFQATT and SNEGSKA (reference sequence). V lost 2 bases, J lost 8 bases, and 18 bases lay in between.

This TCR derives from a woman in her thirties or forties with alopecia areata. Some clones in this sample may be carry-over from other donors' samples. This material consisted of whole blood, taken in connection with sensitization to the hapten diphenylcyclopropenone (DPC). This chain connects TRBV20-1 to TRBJ1-1; D unclear. This CDR3 reads CSARPNGRTGEAFF. The CDR3 DNA reads as TGCAGTGCTAGACCGAATGGGCGGACGGGCGAAGCTTTCTTT.